This is a list of T cell receptor beta chains from one sample in a study of beta chain features in type 1 diabetes. Using immunoSEQ multiplex PCR, the repertoire was profiled, and TCRdb retains in-frame clones only, with some absent. Here the sample spans hundreds of thousands of clones, roughly 11% being singletons. The sequencing input was naive CD4+ T cells from blood. The receptors were gathered from a woman between 18 and 29 years old in good health. The CDR3 runs from the conserved cysteine through the conserved F or W. A D gene is named only where the DNA matches it firmly. Part of the rows lack a size; the others show once, few, many or a class for expanded clones.

j_call: TRBJ1-1
d_call: .
clone_size: .
v_call: TRBV20-1
cdr3_aa: CSASSGTEAFF
cdr3_nt: TGCAGTGCTAGCTCGGGGACTGAAGCTTTCTTT

j_call: TRBJ2-5
d_call: .
clone_size: .
v_call: TRBV28
cdr3_aa: CASSARETQYF
cdr3_nt: TGTGCCAGTTCCGCAAGGGAGACCCAGTACTTC

j_call: TRBJ1-3
d_call: .
clone_size: few
v_call: TRBV18
cdr3_aa: CASSPIPSTTSGNTIYF
cdr3_nt: TGTGCCAGCTCACCAATCCCATCTACTACCTCTGGAAACACCATATATTTT

j_call: TRBJ1-4
d_call: .
clone_size: .
v_call: TRBV7-9
cdr3_aa: CASSSHRAGNEKLFF
cdr3_nt: TGTGCCAGCAGCTCTCACAGGGCCGGGAATGAAAAACTGTTTTTT

j_call: TRBJ2-1
d_call: .
clone_size: few
v_call: TRBV4-1
cdr3_aa: CASSQGRGSYNEQFF
cdr3_nt: TGCGCCAGCAGCCAAGGGAGGGGATCCTACAATGAGCAGTTCTTC

j_call: TRBJ2-1
d_call: TRBD1
clone_size: few
v_call: TRBV12-5
cdr3_aa: CASGENRGLYNEQFF
cdr3_nt: TGTGCTAGTGGGGAAAACAGGGGGCTCTACAATGAGCAGTTCTTC

j_call: TRBJ2-3
d_call: .
clone_size: few
v_call: TRBV9
cdr3_aa: CASSPGSTNTDTQYF
cdr3_nt: TGTGCCAGCAGCCCCGGCTCGACGAACACAGATACGCAGTATTTT

j_call: TRBJ2-7
d_call: .
clone_size: few
v_call: TRBV21-1
cdr3_aa: CASSKVDYEQYF
cdr3_nt: TGTGCCAGCAGCAAAGTTGATTACGAGCAGTACTTC

j_call: TRBJ2-5
d_call: .
clone_size: few
v_call: TRBV15
cdr3_aa: CATSRVRGRPASETQYF
cdr3_nt: TGTGCCACCAGCAGAGTCCGAGGCAGGCCGGCGAGTGAGACCCAGTACTTC

j_call: TRBJ2-3
d_call: .
clone_size: .
v_call: TRBV7-3
cdr3_aa: CASSSGLSAGTDTQYF
cdr3_nt: TGTGCCAGCAGCTCAGGGTTGTCGGCGGGCACAGATACGCAGTATTTT

j_call: TRBJ1-1
d_call: .
clone_size: few
v_call: TRBV25-1
cdr3_aa: CASSRDGVDTEAFF
cdr3_nt: TGTGCCAGCAGTCGGGACGGAGTGGACACTGAAGCTTTCTTT

j_call: TRBJ2-2
d_call: TRBD1
clone_size: .
v_call: TRBV4-1
cdr3_aa: CASSLSGTGGPWGELFF
cdr3_nt: TGCGCCAGCAGCCTATCCGGGACAGGGGGACCCTGGGGGGAGCTGTTTTTT

j_call: TRBJ2-1
d_call: TRBD2
clone_size: .
v_call: TRBV2
cdr3_aa: CASRAAGSNEQFF
cdr3_nt: TGTGCCAGCAGGGCAGCGGGGAGCAATGAGCAGTTCTTC

j_call: TRBJ2-3
d_call: .
clone_size: .
v_call: TRBV19
cdr3_aa: CASSIGPMRASTDTQYF
cdr3_nt: TGTGCCAGTAGTATCGGGCCGATGCGGGCTTCCACAGATACGCAGTATTTT

j_call: TRBJ2-3
d_call: .
clone_size: few
v_call: TRBV7-9
cdr3_aa: CASRKGAKGITDTQYF
cdr3_nt: TGTGCCAGCAGAAAAGGGGCGAAAGGGATCACAGATACGCAGTATTTT

j_call: TRBJ2-5
d_call: .
clone_size: few
v_call: TRBV4-3
cdr3_aa: CASSHQAGRETQYF
cdr3_nt: TGCGCCAGCAGCCATCAAGCAGGGAGGGAGACCCAGTACTTC

j_call: TRBJ2-3
d_call: TRBD2
clone_size: once
v_call: TRBV7-6
cdr3_aa: CASSLTIAGIGTDTQYF
cdr3_nt: TGTGCCAGCAGCTTAACGATAGCGGGAATTGGGACAGATACGCAGTATTTT

j_call: TRBJ2-3
d_call: .
clone_size: few
v_call: TRBV2
cdr3_aa: CASKTGQTDTQYF
cdr3_nt: TGTGCCAGCAAGACGGGCCAAACAGATACGCAGTATTTT

j_call: TRBJ1-2
d_call: TRBD1
clone_size: .
v_call: TRBV19
cdr3_aa: CASKGQVDYGYTF
cdr3_nt: TGTGCCAGCAAAGGACAGGTAGACTATGGCTACACCTTC

j_call: TRBJ2-6
d_call: TRBD2
clone_size: few
v_call: TRBV9
cdr3_aa: CASSVKAGRDGANVLTF
cdr3_nt: TGTGCCAGCAGCGTAAAGGCAGGGAGGGACGGGGCCAACGTCCTGACTTTC

j_call: TRBJ1-5
d_call: .
clone_size: many
v_call: TRBV29-1
cdr3_aa: CSVQDGNQPQHF
cdr3_nt: TGCAGCGTTCAGGATGGCAATCAGCCCCAGCATTTT